These 25 T cell receptor beta chains came from one sample sequenced in a study of blood T cell repertoires in COVID-19. The data were produced by immunoSEQ multiplex PCR, yet TCRdb's version contains in-frame clones alone and is incomplete. This table has roughly 270,000 clones, roughly 85% appearing once. Sequenced input: PBMCs or T cells enriched from blood (not recorded which). Receptors originate from a man aged 35 to 55 who had been exposed to COVID-19.

This clone appeared once. The chain links TRBV30 to TRBJ2-2; tentatively, D is TRBD2 (6 bases). The germline V gene has CDR1 GTSNPN and CDR2 SVGIG (reference sequence). V shed 5 bases and J shed 8 bases, with 15 bases lying between them. This CDR3 comprises 13 residues. The DNA for the CDR3 is TGTGCCTGGTCCCGAGGAGGGGCGGGGGAGCTGTTTTTT. It yields the protein CAWSRGGAGELFF. The complete variable domain, with remaining parts taken from reference TRBV30 and TRBJ2-2, reads SQTIHQWPATLVQPVGSPLSLECTVEGTSNPNLYWYRQAAGRGLQLLFYSVGIGQISSEVPQNLSASRPQDRQFILSSKKLLLSDSGFYLCAWSRGGAGELFFGEGSRLTVL.

CDR3 protein: CAISGAGRDLGSELFF. CDR3 coding DNA: TGTGCCATCAGTGGGGCCGGGAGGGACCTAGGTTCCGAGCTGTTTTTT. V is TRBV10-3 and J is TRBJ2-2, with 8 positions matching TRBD2. The CDR3 spans 16 residues. Germline lookup yields CDR1 ENHRY and CDR2 SYGVKD. V shed 4 bases and J 11 bases; nucleotides not matched to a gene: 15.

The rearrangement joins TRBV19 to TRBJ2-3, with D tentatively TRBD2 (6 bases). V gave up 2 bases and J gave up 5 bases, with 14 bases separating them. This CDR3 region has 15 residues. In germline, CDR1 is LNHDA, CDR2 SQIVND (reference sequence). In nucleotides, the CDR3 is TGTGCCAGTAGTATATCGGGACTCACAGTAGATACGCAGTATTTT. Protein: CASSISGLTVDTQYF.

This clone has a handful of counts. The V gene is TRBV18, the J gene TRBJ1-5; D is undetermined. The CDR3 contains 15 residues. Germline loops: CDR1 KGHSH, CDR2 LQKENI. Trimming pared 4 bases from V and 2 bases from J, leaving 12 bases between. The CDR3 protein is CASSLTGRGNQPQHF. The CDR3, as DNA: TGTGCCAGCTCACTCACCGGGAGGGGCAATCAGCCCCAGCATTTT.

The V call is TRBV7-3, the J call TRBJ2-2, with 11 nucleotides matching TRBD2. CDR1 and CDR2 (germline): SGHTA, FQGTGA. V lost 4 bases and J lost 6; bases outside the gene matches: 4. The CDR3 runs to 15 residues. CDR3 sequence reads: CASSSGLAAAGELFF. The CDR3 DNA is TGTGCCAGCAGCTCGGGACTAGCGGCAGCCGGGGAGCTGTTTTTT.

The chain links TRBV27 to TRBJ2-7; 11 bases line up with TRBD2. CDR3 length equals 17 residues. Germline V CDR1 and CDR2: MNHEY, SMNVEV (reference sequence). Germline trimming cut 6 bases from V and 2 bases from J; bases unmatched to any gene: 12. DNA for the CDR3: TGTGCCAGCAGACCCAACCTCGGGACTAGCGGAACCTACGAGCAGTACTTC. This translates into CASRPNLGTSGTYEQYF.

The V gene is TRBV29-1, the J gene TRBJ2-7, with TRBD1 as a possible D gene (6 bases). Germline CDR1 is SQVTM and CDR2 is ANQGSEA. The CDR3 sequence is 12 residues long. The CDR3 nucleotides are TGCAGTGTAAAAACCACAGGGAATAGGGAGTACTTC. Amino acids: CSVKTTGNREYF.

The chain combines TRBV5-5 with TRBJ1-2, with 7 bases that match TRBD1. The CDR3 is 17 amino acids. V dropped 3 bases and J dropped 1; count of bases not matched to a gene: 12. From germline, CDR1 is SGHKS and CDR2 YYEKEE (reference sequence). The CDR3 spells CASSSSIGDSHNYGYTF. The CDR3, as DNA: TGTGCCAGCAGCTCATCAATAGGGGACAGCCATAACTATGGCTACACCTTC.

This rearrangement joins TRBV18 to TRBJ2-7, with 8 bases identical to TRBD2. The CDR3 covers 13 residues. Germline CDR1 KGHSH, CDR2 LQKENI. Trimming at V came to 4 bases and at J to 6 bases, leaving 5 bases not matched to a gene. CDR3 in amino acids: CASSQVGGGEQYF. CDR3 sequence (DNA): TGTGCCAGCTCACAGGTCGGGGGGGGCGAGCAGTACTTC.

The rearrangement joins TRBV19 to TRBJ2-7; 10 nucleotides align to TRBD2. This CDR3 is 15 amino acids long. Germline assignment: CDR1 LNHDA and CDR2 SQIVND (reference sequence). Trimming took 6 bases from V and 0 from J; bases not matched to a gene: 5. CDR3 loop: CASRLAGMGSYEQYF. DNA for the CDR3: TGTGCCAGTAGACTAGCGGGAATGGGCTCCTACGAGCAGTACTTC.

This chain connects TRBV25-1 to TRBJ1-3; D remains unclear. This CDR3 contains 15 residues. V lost 6 bases and J 0 bases, leaving 12 bases between the germline ends. Looked up from germline, CDR1 is MGHDK and CDR2 is SYGVNS. The CDR3 here is CASSPRLFSGNTIYF. CDR3 DNA sequence: TGTGCCAGCAGCCCCAGGCTTTTCTCTGGAAACACCATATATTTT.

This clone was observed a single time. This chain links TRBV7-9 with TRBJ1-6; possible D gene TRBD1, 6 bases. This CDR3 has 13 residues. V was clipped by 2 bases and J by 9 bases, with 8 bases between them. In germline, CDR1 is SEHNR, CDR2 FQNEAQ (reference sequence). CDR3 sequence reads: CASSLRGSSPLHF. Written as DNA, the CDR3 is TGTGCCAGCAGCTTAAGGGGGAGTTCACCCCTCCACTTT.

The chain couples TRBV5-1 to TRBJ2-7; tentatively, D is TRBD1 (6 bases). This CDR3 spans 15 amino acids. V was shortened by 3 bases and J by 3 bases, with 16 bases between the two germline ends. The V gene's germline CDR1 is SGHRS and CDR2 YFSETQ. CDR3 nucleotides: TGCGCCAGCAGCTCCCACCAGGGGTCGGGCTACGAGCAGTACTTC. Residues: CASSSHQGSGYEQYF.

The chain has TRBV3-1 (or the pseudogene TRBV3-2) and TRBJ2-5; 11 nucleotides match TRBD2. With V trimmed by 1 base and J by 13 bases, 8 bases remained unmatched. The CDR3 is 14 amino acids. Per germline, CDR1 LGHDT and CDR2 YNNKEL (reference sequence). The CDR3 DNA follows: TGTGCCAGCAGCCAAGCTGGGACTAGCGGCACCGTGTACTTC. Protein sequence: CASSQAGTSGTVYF.

The chain links TRBV7-9 to TRBJ2-3, with 8 bases that match TRBD1. V lost 7 bases to trimming and J lost 0 bases; unmatched junction nucleotides: 3. The V gene's germline CDR1 is SEHNR and CDR2 FQNEAQ (reference sequence). This CDR3 spans 14 amino acids. CDR3 sequence reads: CASMTGVSTDTQYF. CDR3 DNA sequence: TGTGCCAGCATGACAGGGGTTAGCACAGATACGCAGTATTTT.

The V and J genes are TRBV11-1 and TRBJ2-7; D is possibly TRBD2 (6 bases). This CDR3 contains 16 residues. Germline lookup yields CDR1 SGHAT and CDR2 FQDESV (reference sequence). V was pared by 5 bases and J by 0 bases, with 17 bases between. In DNA, the CDR3 is TGTGCCAGCAGCCGCGGGGACGGGAGTCCCTCCTACGAGCAGTACTTC. Amino acids: CASSRGDGSPSYEQYF.

The chain uses TRBV20-1 and TRBJ1-6, with no clear D. CDR1 is DFQATT and CDR2 is SNEGSKA in the germline V gene (reference sequence). Trimming removed 6 bases from V and 13 bases from J, with 13 bases in between. This CDR3 is 11 amino acids long. DNA of the CDR3: TGCAGTGCCGATCCCGGGTCTCCCCTCCACTTT. It encodes CSADPGSPLHF.

The chain combines TRBV25-1 with TRBJ1-6, with D perhaps matching TRBD1 (5 bases). This CDR3 is 13 amino acids long. V was pared by 7 bases and J by 10 bases, with 14 bases between. CDR1 MGHDK and CDR2 SYGVNS come from the germline V gene. Written as DNA, the CDR3 is TGTGCCAGCACCACCGGGGGAGGGTCACCCCTCCACTTT. Translating it yields CASTTGGGSPLHF.

This clone was detected only once. This chain uses TRBV5-6 with TRBJ2-7; TRBD1 aligns across 8 bases. Trimming cost V 2 bases and J 4 bases; bases outside gene matches: 8. CDR1 is SGHDT and CDR2 is YYEEEE in the germline V gene. The CDR3 sequence is 15 residues long. The CDR3 sequence: CASSFRDRSIYEQYF. The CDR3 coding sequence is TGTGCCAGCAGCTTTCGGGACAGGTCTATTTACGAGCAGTACTTC.

V gene TRBV5-1 combines with J gene TRBJ1-4; D is unclear. Germline values: CDR1 SGHRS, CDR2 YFSETQ. The V and J ends lost 3 bases and 5 bases respectively, with 8 bases between them. This CDR3 region has 13 residues. The CDR3 nucleotides are TGCGCCAGCAGCTCGGAGCTGAATGAAAAACTGTTTTTT. This sequence encodes CASSSELNEKLFF.

The chain employs TRBV2 and TRBJ2-2; tentatively, D is TRBD1 (6 bases). V gave up 8 bases and J gave up 2 bases, with 15 bases separating them. The length of the CDR3 is 15 residues. The germline CDR1 and CDR2 sequences are SNHLY and FYNNEI. For the CDR3, the DNA is TGTGCCAGCCGAATCTCAGGGGCCAACACCGGGGAGCTGTTTTTT. The encoded protein is CASRISGANTGELFF. Using reference TRBV2 and TRBJ2-2 for the parts outside the CDR3, the full variable domain is EPEVTQTPSHQVTQMGQEVILRCVPISNHLYFYWYRQILGQKVEFLVSFYNNEISEKSEIFDDQFSVERPDGSNFTLKIRSTKLEDSAMYFCASRISGANTGELFFGEGSRLTVL.

This clone was seen a handful of times. At the DNA level, this CDR3 is encoded by other sequences in the same sample as well. The V gene is TRBV29-1, the J gene TRBJ1-2; TRBD1 agrees at 9 bases. V shed 4 bases and J 2 bases; nucleotides not matched to a gene: 2. Germline V gives CDR1 SQVTM, CDR2 ANQGSEA. CDR3 size: 13 residues. Here the CDR3 DNA reads TGCAGCGTTGGGACAGGGGCCAACTATGGCTACACCTTC. Translation: CSVGTGANYGYTF.

This clone was found once. This chain uses TRBV15 with TRBJ2-2, with 7 bases identical to TRBD2. This CDR3 is built from 16 residues. Germline trimming cut 1 base from V and 7 bases from J; bases unmatched to any gene: 9. The germline CDR1 and CDR2 sequences are LNHNV and YYDKDF (reference sequence). This CDR3 is CATSRVVGGPVGELFF. The CDR3 DNA sequence: TGTGCCACCAGCAGAGTTGTGGGAGGGCCGGTCGGGGAGCTGTTTTTT.

V is TRBV4-1 and J is TRBJ1-2, with D possibly TRBD1 on 6 matching bases. The germline CDR1 and CDR2 sequences are MGHRA and YSYEKL. Trimming shortened V by 4 bases and J by 8 bases, and 14 bases separated the two germline ends. The CDR3 extends over 13 amino acids. The CDR3 sequence: CASSRPTGTGYTF. The DNA of the CDR3 is TGCGCCAGCAGCCGACCAACAGGGACCGGCTACACCTTC.

The chain employs TRBV20-1 and TRBJ2-1; 8 nucleotides line up with TRBD2. CDR1 and CDR2 from the germline V gene are DFQATT and SNEGSKA (reference sequence). The CDR3 contains 15 residues. V was clipped by 3 bases and J by 5 bases; unmatched bases: 9. The CDR3 DNA follows: TGCAGTGCTAGTCGGCCGGGACTAGTCAACAATGAGCAGTTCTTC. It is translated as CSASRPGLVNNEQFF.